Listed below are T cell receptor beta chains from one sample, sequenced in a study of T cell responses to AZD1222 COVID-19 vaccine. Clones were read by immunoSEQ multiplex PCR, and TCRdb kept only the in-frame ones, dropping some. The sample holds tens of thousands of clones, roughly 90% seen once. This specimen was peripheral blood, taken on day 0 of AZD1222 vaccination. Receptor source: an adult in good health. Each CDR3 is given with its conserved first and last residue. The order of the fields is J gene, V gene, clone size, D gene, CDR3 protein, CDR3 DNA. D genes are given only for firm matches. Clone size is not always given. Where it is, it says once, few, many or a class for expanded clones.

TRBJ2-7 | TRBV3-1/TRBV3-2 | - | - | CASSPMGASYEQYF | TGTGCCAGCAGCCCCATGGGGGCGTCCTACGAGCAGTACTTC
TRBJ1-6 | TRBV4-3 | - | - | CASSQALSSNSPLHF | TGCGCCAGCAGCCAAGCCCTCAGTAGTAATTCACCCCTCCACTTT
TRBJ1-4 | TRBV4-2 | - | - | CASSQANEVLFF | TGTGCCAGCAGCCAAGCTAACGAGGTACTGTTTTTT
TRBJ1-1 | TRBV12-3/TRBV12-4 | - | - | CASSLQGSTEAFF | TGTGCCAGCAGTTTACAGGGGAGCACTGAAGCTTTCTTT
TRBJ2-3 | TRBV5-4 | - | - | CASSPKLSTDTQYF | TGTGCCAGCAGCCCCAAACTTAGCACAGATACGCAGTATTTT
TRBJ2-1 | TRBV7-2 | - | - | CASIKRGYNEQFF | TGTGCCAGCATCAAGCGCGGGTACAATGAGCAGTTCTTC
TRBJ2-7 | TRBV19 | - | - | CASSIDRAPTYEQYF | TGTGCCAGTAGTATAGACAGGGCTCCTACCTACGAGCAGTACTTC
TRBJ1-1 | TRBV19 | - | - | CASTDTGNTEAFF | TGTGCCAGTACGGATACAGGGAACACTGAAGCTTTCTTT
TRBJ2-1 | TRBV6-5 | - | TRBD2 | CASKRTSGGLNEQFF | TGTGCCAGTAAAAGGACTAGCGGGGGCCTAAATGAGCAGTTCTTC
TRBJ2-1 | TRBV5-1 | once | TRBD2 | CASSLTSGPNNEQFF | TGCGCCAGCAGCTTGACTAGCGGACCCAACAATGAGCAGTTCTTC
TRBJ1-1 | TRBV19 | once | - | CASSIAPPNTEAFF | TGTGCCAGTAGTATAGCCCCCCCGAACACTGAAGCTTTCTTT
TRBJ2-5 | TRBV4-2 | - | TRBD2 | CASSQGFSGGHQETQYF | TGTGCCAGCAGCCAAGGTTTTAGCGGGGGGCACCAAGAGACCCAGTACTTC
TRBJ2-5 | TRBV7-9 | - | TRBD1 | CASSGQGWSLQETQYF | TGTGCCAGCAGCGGACAGGGGTGGTCTTTACAAGAGACCCAGTACTTC
TRBJ2-1 | TRBV20-1 | - | TRBD2 | CSASGGGVYNEQFF | TGCAGTGCTAGTGGCGGGGGGGTTTACAATGAGCAGTTCTTC
TRBJ2-1 | TRBV9 | - | TRBD1 | CASSRQGAEQFF | TGTGCCAGCAGTAGACAGGGGGCTGAGCAGTTCTTC
TRBJ2-7 | TRBV2 | once | TRBD1 | CASSETGAGEQYF | TGTGCCAGCAGCGAAACAGGGGCCGGCGAGCAGTACTTC
TRBJ1-5 | TRBV15 | - | TRBD1 | CATSNPGQGLRNQPQHF | TGTGCCACCAGCAACCCGGGACAGGGTTTGCGCAATCAGCCCCAGCATTTT
TRBJ2-5 | TRBV9 | - | TRBD1 | CASSASRGQGQETQYF | TGTGCCAGCAGCGCCAGTAGAGGACAGGGACAAGAGACCCAGTACTTC
TRBJ1-1 | TRBV7-8 | - | - | CASSLAAGVNTEAFF | TGTGCCAGCAGCTTAGCCGCGGGCGTGAACACTGAAGCTTTCTTT
TRBJ2-1 | TRBV2 | - | - | CASSVRMNNEQFF | TGTGCCAGCAGTGTCCGAATGAACAATGAGCAGTTCTTC
TRBJ2-6 | TRBV6-4 | - | - | CASSPGRISGANVLTF | TGTGCCAGCAGTCCGGGACGGATCTCTGGGGCCAACGTCCTGACTTTC
TRBJ2-5 | TRBV19 | - | TRBD2 | CASSTGLAGWETQYF | TGTGCCAGTAGCACCGGACTAGCGGGGTGGGAGACCCAGTACTTC
TRBJ1-6 | TRBV25-1 | once | - | CASSEYINNSPLHF | TGTGCCAGCAGTGAATATATAAATAATTCACCCCTCCACTTT
TRBJ1-2 | TRBV7-8 | - | TRBD1 | CASSSALTGRFGYTF | TGTGCCAGCAGCTCAGCCTTGACAGGGAGGTTTGGCTACACCTTC
TRBJ2-3 | TRBV11-2 | - | TRBD2 | CASSPPGRGDTDTQYF | TGTGCCAGCAGCCCCCCGGGGCGGGGGGACACAGATACGCAGTATTTT
TRBJ1-2 | TRBV6-5 | - | - | CASSSDKNYGYTF | TGTGCCAGCAGCTCTGACAAGAACTATGGCTACACCTTC
TRBJ2-3 | TRBV9 | once | TRBD2 | CASSVSLAGARTDTQYF | TGTGCCAGCAGCGTGAGTCTAGCGGGGGCTCGCACAGATACGCAGTATTTT
TRBJ1-5 | TRBV6-5 | - | - | CASSRGHDHPQHF | TGTGCCAGCAGTCGAGGACACGATCACCCCCAGCATTTT
TRBJ2-7 | TRBV11-2 | once | - | CASSNSSYEQYF | TGTGCCAGCAGCAACAGCTCCTACGAGCAGTACTTC
TRBJ1-4 | TRBV6-5 | - | - | CASATVYNEKLFF | TGTGCCAGCGCCACAGTTTACAATGAAAAACTGTTTTTT
TRBJ1-2 | TRBV27 | - | - | CASSLAPTTYGYTF | TGTGCCAGCAGTTTAGCCCCGACCACCTATGGCTACACCTTC
TRBJ1-2 | TRBV6-5 | - | TRBD1 | CASSTQGAGYTF | TGTGCCAGCAGTACACAGGGGGCTGGCTACACCTTC
TRBJ2-7 | TRBV7-2 | - | - | CASSLVPAPSYEQYF | TGTGCCAGCAGCTTAGTGCCGGCTCCCTCCTACGAGCAGTACTTC
TRBJ2-7 | TRBV2 | - | - | CASSAETGGGYEQYF | TGTGCCAGCAGTGCGGAGACAGGAGGGGGCTACGAGCAGTACTTC
TRBJ1-6 | TRBV9 | - | TRBD1 | CASSPGDRESSPLHF | TGTGCCAGCAGCCCCGGGGACAGGGAAAGTTCACCCCTCCACTTT
TRBJ2-5 | TRBV9 | - | TRBD2 | CASSPSTSGKETQYF | TGTGCCAGCAGCCCTTCGACTAGCGGCAAAGAGACCCAGTACTTC
TRBJ2-7 | TRBV21-1 | - | - | CASSKMADRMAPNSYEQYF | TGTGCCAGCAGCAAAATGGCCGATCGGATGGCTCCGAATTCCTACGAGCAGTACTTC
TRBJ2-7 | TRBV4-2 | - | TRBD1 | CASSQDPGQGWDEQYF | TGTGCCAGCAGCCAAGATCCGGGACAGGGGTGGGACGAGCAGTACTTC
TRBJ1-1 | TRBV27 | - | - | CASSYTGTPWKNTEAFF | TGTGCCAGCAGTTATACAGGGACCCCTTGGAAGAACACTGAAGCTTTCTTT
TRBJ1-3 | TRBV5-1 | - | TRBD1 | CASSPGQVDTIYF | TGCGCCAGCAGCCCTGGACAGGTGGACACCATATATTTT
TRBJ2-3 | TRBV11-3 | - | - | CASSRGLDTQYF | TGTGCCAGCAGCCGTGGACTAGATACGCAGTATTTT
TRBJ1-1 | TRBV21-1 | - | - | CASSKGGQGNTEAFF | TGTGCCAGCAGCAAGGGCGGACAGGGGAACACTGAAGCTTTCTTT
TRBJ1-2 | TRBV27 | - | - | CASSPQETALYGYTF | TGTGCCAGCAGTCCGCAGGAGACGGCCCTCTATGGCTACACCTTC
TRBJ2-7 | TRBV7-2 | - | - | CASSSYPNPNYEQYF | TGTGCCAGCAGCTCATACCCAAACCCCAACTACGAGCAGTACTTC
TRBJ1-6 | TRBV5-6 | - | TRBD1 | CASSSKGTGGLPLHF | TGTGCCAGCAGTTCTAAGGGGACAGGGGGCTTACCCCTCCACTTT
TRBJ1-1 | TRBV4-1 | - | - | CASSPPDLTAEAFF | TGCGCCAGCAGCCCCCCGGACCTGACAGCTGAAGCTTTCTTT
TRBJ2-1 | TRBV18 | - | TRBD1 | CASSPTGQIFYNEQFF | TGTGCCAGCTCACCAACGGGACAGATTTTCTACAATGAGCAGTTCTTC
TRBJ1-1 | TRBV12-3/TRBV12-4 | - | TRBD1 | CASRTGVNTEAFF | TGTGCCAGCAGAACAGGGGTGAACACTGAAGCTTTCTTT
TRBJ1-1 | TRBV5-1 | - | - | CASSPVAGISEAFF | TGCGCCAGCAGCCCGGTGGCAGGGATATCTGAAGCTTTCTTT
TRBJ2-7 | TRBV19 | - | - | CASSPPGQAVYEQYF | TGTGCCAGTAGTCCGCCTGGGCAGGCCGTCTACGAGCAGTACTTC
TRBJ1-2 | TRBV2 | few | TRBD1 | CASSPDRAIYGYTF | TGTGCCAGCAGTCCTGACAGGGCCATCTATGGCTACACCTTC
TRBJ1-4 | TRBV7-2 | - | - | CASSSATGRNEKLFF | TGTGCCAGCAGCTCAGCGACAGGTCGAAATGAAAAACTGTTTTTT
TRBJ1-6 | TRBV6-5 | - | TRBD1 | CASGQEGSPLHF | TGTGCCAGTGGACAGGAGGGTTCACCCCTCCACTTT
TRBJ1-6 | TRBV6-1 | - | - | CASSDGVQGGFPLHF | TGTGCCAGCAGTGATGGAGTTCAGGGAGGATTCCCCCTCCACTTT
TRBJ2-3 | TRBV9 | - | - | CASSVVGTGMVTDTQYF | TGTGCCAGCAGCGTAGTAGGGACGGGGATGGTGACAGATACGCAGTATTTT